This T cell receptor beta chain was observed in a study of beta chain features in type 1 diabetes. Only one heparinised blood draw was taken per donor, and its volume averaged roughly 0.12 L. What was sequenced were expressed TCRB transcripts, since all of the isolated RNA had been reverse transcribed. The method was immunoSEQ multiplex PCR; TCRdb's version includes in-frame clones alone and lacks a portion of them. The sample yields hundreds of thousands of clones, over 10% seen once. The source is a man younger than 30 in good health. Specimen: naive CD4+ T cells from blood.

The CDR3 nucleotides are TGTGCCAGCAGGATTACACGGGACTACGAGCAGTACTTC. As protein: CASRITRDYEQYF. J is TRBJ2-7 and V is TRBV6-1, with D possibly being TRBD2 (5 bases). The V end was cut by 6 bases, the J end by 3 bases, with 12 bases between. The CDR3 consists of 13 residues. Germline V gene lookup returns CDR1 MNHNS and CDR2 SASEGT.